The rows below give T cell receptor beta chains drawn from one sample of a study of shared clonotypes between healthy human individuals. Method: immunoSEQ multiplex PCR; TCRdb's copy keeps in-frame clones and lacks some. Of roughly 500,000 clones in the sample, roughly 80% are singletons; the top ten hold 10% to 15%. Sequencing was carried out using PBMCs. The receptors stem from a woman aged 40 to 50 in good health. Some clones in this sample may be carry-over from other donors' samples. Both conserved end residues are trimmed from each CDR3.

v_gene: TRBV6-6; len: 13; CDR3aa: ASRPGQALTGELF
v_gene: TRBV13; len: 11; CDR3aa: ASSHRQGNEQF
v_gene: TRBV7-9; len: 11; CDR3aa: ASSVPGSEKLF
v_gene: TRBV27; len: 11; CDR3aa: ASSGLVADTQY
v_gene: TRBV30; len: 9; CDR3aa: AWMMSYEQY
v_gene: TRBV15; len: 10; CDR3aa: ATSRDWYGYT
v_gene: TRBV9; len: 13; CDR3aa: ASSGSGASGNTIY
v_gene: TRBV5-4; len: 12; CDR3aa: ASSRTGGSGEQY
v_gene: TRBV27; len: 16; CDR3aa: ASSFPWTSGRPRETQY
v_gene: TRBV10-3; len: 14; CDR3aa: AISESVVPETGELF
v_gene: TRBV19; len: 13; CDR3aa: ASSSGRLADNEQF
v_gene: TRBV4-1; len: 16; CDR3aa: ASSQPSLRDTPNYGYT
v_gene: TRBV5-4; len: 14; CDR3aa: ASSLGGGTGTYEQY
v_gene: TRBV28; len: 12; CDR3aa: ASSIRRGSGELF
v_gene: TRBV6-5; len: 11; CDR3aa: ASRQAGSGEQY
v_gene: TRBV19; len: 8; CDR3aa: ASGRETQY
v_gene: TRBV5-6; len: 14; CDR3aa: ASSLDRTGSPYEQY
v_gene: TRBV5-1; len: 13; CDR3aa: ASTSGISATGELF
v_gene: TRBV18; len: 14; CDR3aa: ASSPQVGRAGNEQF
v_gene: TRBV7-3; len: 13; CDR3aa: ASSPRLASIDTQY
v_gene: TRBV28; len: 10; CDR3aa: AISGFYTEAF
v_gene: TRBV11-3; len: 13; CDR3aa: ASSLGGGTGDTQY
v_gene: TRBV27; len: 12; CDR3aa: ASSSTIQGGDWT
v_gene: TRBV11-2; len: 12; CDR3aa: ASSLGAATDTQY
v_gene: TRBV11-1; len: 11; CDR3aa: ASSSRVNYEQY
v_gene: TRBV5-4; len: 12; CDR3aa: ASSFRGTNYGYT
v_gene: TRBV9; len: 15; CDR3aa: ASSVSPMAGAGDTQY
v_gene: TRBV5-1; len: 17; CDR3aa: ASSPLWASGGVNTGELF
v_gene: TRBV27; len: 13; CDR3aa: ASSFIGLSGSEQF
v_gene: TRBV5-6; len: 14; CDR3aa: ASSPSLQRYQETQY
v_gene: TRBV28; len: 12; CDR3aa: ASSWAGGRNEQF
v_gene: TRBV5-1; len: 13; CDR3aa: ASSLGGPGGETQY
v_gene: TRBV2; len: 13; CDR3aa: ASSLGQGGSGPQH
v_gene: TRBV12-5; len: 11; CDR3aa: ASGTGMGNEQF
v_gene: TRBV28; len: 12; CDR3aa: ASSLWGKPYEQY
v_gene: TRBV21-1; len: 14; CDR3aa: ASSKESGQGRETQY
v_gene: TRBV4-3; len: 14; CDR3aa: ASSVRVGPAAGELF
v_gene: TRBV7-3; len: 11; CDR3aa: ASSLAPNYGYT
v_gene: TRBV7-9; len: 12; CDR3aa: ASSPTASGETQY
v_gene: TRBV30; len: 8; CDR3aa: AWSVYEQF
v_gene: TRBV5-6; len: 13; CDR3aa: ASSGTTGGNTEAF
v_gene: TRBV29-1; len: 11; CDR3aa: SVVEVEGNTIY
v_gene: TRBV15; len: 14; CDR3aa: ATSREQVGSNQPQH
v_gene: TRBV6-6; len: 11; CDR3aa: ASSYSFGVEQF
v_gene: TRBV4-3; len: 13; CDR3aa: ASSQGGTSGNEQF
v_gene: TRBV7-9; len: 11; CDR3aa: ASSPLGPYEQY
v_gene: TRBV5-6; len: 14; CDR3aa: ASSFVDRGRNTEAF
v_gene: TRBV30; len: 12; CDR3aa: AWSLRGSKNIQY
v_gene: TRBV28; len: 10; CDR3aa: ASKGNSYGYT
v_gene: TRBV10-3; len: 12; CDR3aa: AISESGGIPEAF
v_gene: TRBV6-1; len: 11; CDR3aa: ASSEWEDQPQH
v_gene: TRBV14; len: 14; CDR3aa: ASSQATSGVEETQY
v_gene: TRBV28; len: 14; CDR3aa: ASSGDRGENRGKLF
v_gene: TRBV18; len: 11; CDR3aa: ASSRKQDEKLF
v_gene: TRBV4-1; len: 11; CDR3aa: ASSQVYQDEQF
v_gene: TRBV2; len: 11; CDR3aa: ASSTRNTGELF